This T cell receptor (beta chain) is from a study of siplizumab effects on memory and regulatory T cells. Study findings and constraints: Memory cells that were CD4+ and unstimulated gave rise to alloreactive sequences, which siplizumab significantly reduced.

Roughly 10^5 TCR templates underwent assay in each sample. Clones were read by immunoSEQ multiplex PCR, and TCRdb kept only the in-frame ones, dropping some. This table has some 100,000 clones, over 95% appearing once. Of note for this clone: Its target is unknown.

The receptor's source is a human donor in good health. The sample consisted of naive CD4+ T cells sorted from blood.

As DNA, the CDR3 is TGTGCCTGGAGTTGGGACAGCGAAAAACTGTTTTTT. It specifies CAWSWDSEKLFF. This sequence joins TRBV30 and TRBJ1-4; 7 positions match TRBD1. The V gene end was trimmed by 2 bases and the J gene end by 8 bases; junction bases not matched to a gene: 2. CDR1 and CDR2 from the germline V gene are GTSNPN and SVGIG (reference sequence). This CDR3 spans 12 amino acids.